This T cell receptor beta chain was identified in a study of PD-1 blockade in mismatch repair-deficient tumors. Turning to the study itself: Patients had 12 to 13 mismatch repair-deficient cancer types and were previously treated and progressing.

Concerning this clone itself: The target antigen is unknown.

The study's findings and limits: After pembrolizumab, tumor-resident clones rose rapidly, then generally contracted before radiologic responses.

The CDR3 extends over 19 amino acids. The ends lost 2 bases at V and 0 bases at J; junction bases unmatched: 7. The germline V gene has CDR1 GTSNPN and CDR2 SVGIG (reference sequence). Profiling relied on immunoSEQ multiplex PCR, and the TCRdb table lists in-frame clones only, not all of them. This table has 100,000 or so clones, approximately 80% appearing once. The specimen comprised peripheral blood, sampled 30 to 36 weeks after starting pembrolizumab. The chain employs TRBV30 and TRBJ2-6, with 13 bases that match TRBD2. The TCR sequence derives from an adult with mismatch repair-deficient cancer. Here the CDR3 reads CAWSFRTSGRSSGANVLTF. The CDR3 nucleotides read TGTGCCTGGAGTTTCCGGACTAGCGGGAGATCCTCTGGGGCCAACGTCCTGACTTTC.